A selection of T cell receptor beta chains follows, all from one sample in a study of T cells after yellow fever vaccination. TCRdb independently ran MiXCR on the 5' RACE reads; one entry per CDR3 protein. This sample has some 600,000 distinct CDR3 sequences, with 9% to 15% found just once. Sequenced here: PBMCs, sampled on the day of the yellow fever booster vaccination. The receptors come from a man between 25 and 39 years old who received the YFV17D yellow fever vaccine. Both conserved end residues are part of each CDR3. D genes are given only for firm matches. Rows may omit the clone size; those that give it use once, few, many or a size class.

size: few; D: TRBD2; J: TRBJ2-5; V: TRBV20-1; CDR3: CSARPGRVRETQYF; DNA: TGCAGTGCTAGACCCGGGAGGGTCCGGGAGACCCAGTACTTC
size: -; D: -; J: TRBJ2-4; V: TRBV6-2/TRBV6-3; CDR3: CASRGAGAKNIQYF; DNA: TGTGCCAGCAGGGGAGCAGGAGCCAAAAACATTCAGTACTTC
size: many; D: -; J: TRBJ2-7; V: TRBV5-1; CDR3: CASSSQGNEQYF; DNA: TGCGCCAGCAGCTCACAGGGTAACGAGCAGTACTTC
size: few; D: -; J: TRBJ2-3; V: TRBV29-1; CDR3: CSVEGYRDTQYF; DNA: TGCAGCGTGGAGGGATACAGGGATACGCAGTATTTT
size: few; D: -; J: TRBJ1-1; V: TRBV12-3/TRBV12-4; CDR3: CASRPTRVNTEAFF; DNA: TGTGCCAGCAGACCCACCCGGGTGAACACTGAAGCTTTCTTT
size: few; D: -; J: TRBJ1-2; V: TRBV6-5; CDR3: CASSYGGVNYGYTF; DNA: TGTGCCAGCAGTTACGGAGGGGTTAACTATGGCTACACCTTC
size: many; D: TRBD2; J: TRBJ2-3; V: TRBV5-1; CDR3: CASSDLAGETDTQYF; DNA: TGCGCCAGCAGCGACCTAGCGGGAGAGACAGATACGCAGTATTTT
size: few; D: TRBD1; J: TRBJ2-1; V: TRBV28; CDR3: CASRRILIGGTGGLDEQFF; DNA: TGTGCCAGCAGACGAATTCTCATCGGGGGGACAGGGGGCCTCGATGAGCAGTTCTTC
size: few; D: -; J: TRBJ2-1; V: TRBV20-1; CDR3: CSASLQKGTGNEQFF; DNA: TGCAGTGCCAGCCTACAGAAGGGAACGGGGAATGAGCAGTTCTTC
size: -; D: -; J: TRBJ2-7; V: TRBV27; CDR3: CASTNLGSAYEQYF; DNA: TGTGCCAGCACCAACCTGGGTAGCGCGTACGAGCAGTACTTC
size: few; D: -; J: TRBJ1-5; V: TRBV7-6; CDR3: CASSLEAGSHFQPQHF; DNA: TGTGCCAGCAGCTTAGAGGCAGGGTCCCACTTTCAGCCCCAGCATTTT
size: few; D: -; J: TRBJ2-3; V: TRBV12-3/TRBV12-4; CDR3: CASSSRPFSTHTQYF; DNA: TGTGCCAGCAGTTCCAGACCCTTTAGCACCCATACGCAGTATTTT
size: -; D: TRBD1; J: TRBJ1-1; V: TRBV25-1; CDR3: CASIGTGGTEAFF; DNA: TGTGCCAGCATTGGGACAGGCGGAACTGAAGCTTTCTTT
size: many; D: TRBD1; J: TRBJ2-7; V: TRBV13; CDR3: CASSLEGGVEQYF; DNA: TGTGCCAGCAGCTTAGAAGGGGGCGTCGAGCAGTACTTC
size: many; D: -; J: TRBJ2-7; V: TRBV20-1; CDR3: CSAGIDGHYEQYF; DNA: TGCAGTGCGGGCATTGACGGCCACTACGAGCAGTACTTC
size: few; D: -; J: TRBJ1-5; V: TRBV6-1; CDR3: CASRGPGVGQPQHF; DNA: TGTGCCAGCCGCGGGCCAGGGGTTGGTCAGCCCCAGCATTTT
size: many; D: -; J: TRBJ2-1; V: TRBV11-2; CDR3: CASSPSDDEQFF; DNA: TGTGCCAGCAGCCCCTCGGACGATGAGCAGTTCTTC
size: few; D: -; J: TRBJ2-5; V: TRBV18; CDR3: CASSPRSGRETQYF; DNA: TGTGCCAGCTCACCACGTTCCGGGCGGGAGACCCAGTACTTC
size: -; D: TRBD2; J: TRBJ2-6; V: TRBV20-1; CDR3: CSAKQGGTSGGANVLTF; DNA: TGCAGTGCGAAGCAGGGCGGTACTAGCGGTGGGGCCAACGTCCTGACTTTC
size: many; D: TRBD2; J: TRBJ2-1; V: TRBV3-1; CDR3: CASSPSGVSYNEQFF; DNA: TGTGCCAGCAGCCCTAGCGGAGTCTCCTACAATGAGCAGTTCTTC
size: -; D: -; J: TRBJ2-3; V: TRBV18; CDR3: CASSPPQGLTTDTQYF; DNA: TGTGCCAGCTCACCACCGCAGGGGCTAACAACAGATACGCAGTATTTT
size: many; D: -; J: TRBJ2-7; V: TRBV11-2; CDR3: CASSVYEQYF; DNA: TGTGCCAGCAGCGTATACGAGCAGTACTTC
size: -; D: -; J: TRBJ2-3; V: TRBV7-2; CDR3: CASSPERAYTDTQYF; DNA: TGTGCCAGCAGCCCAGAGCGGGCCTACACAGATACGCAGTATTTT
size: few; D: -; J: TRBJ1-1; V: TRBV10-1; CDR3: CASSESYGRQTAFF; DNA: TGCGCCAGCAGTGAGTCCTACGGACGCCAAACGGCTTTCTTT
size: -; D: TRBD1; J: TRBJ2-7; V: TRBV5-6; CDR3: CASSLRPGGYEQYF; DNA: TGTGCCAGCAGCTTACGGCCAGGGGGCTACGAGCAGTACTTC
size: few; D: TRBD1; J: TRBJ2-7; V: TRBV7-6; CDR3: CASSLRTGIPYEQYF; DNA: TGTGCCAGCAGCTTAAGGACAGGGATTCCCTACGAGCAGTACTTC
size: -; D: TRBD1; J: TRBJ1-1; V: TRBV5-1; CDR3: CASSTSDRANTEAFF; DNA: TGCGCCAGCAGCACCTCAGACAGGGCGAACACTGAAGCTTTCTTT
size: -; D: -; J: TRBJ2-1; V: TRBV15; CDR3: CATSREVNEQFF; DNA: TGTGCCACCAGCAGAGAGGTAAATGAGCAGTTCTTC
size: few; D: -; J: TRBJ1-1; V: TRBV10-2; CDR3: CASSGRAMNTEAFF; DNA: TGCGCCAGCAGTGGGCGGGCCATGAACACTGAAGCTTTCTTT
size: few; D: TRBD1; J: TRBJ1-2; V: TRBV6-2/TRBV6-3; CDR3: CASSRGTGRGPTF; DNA: TGTGCCAGCAGCCGTGGGACAGGGCGAGGACCCACCTTC
size: few; D: -; J: TRBJ2-1; V: TRBV4-3; CDR3: CASSQDKMGNEQFF; DNA: TGCGCCAGCAGCCAAGATAAAATGGGCAATGAGCAGTTCTTC
size: few; D: -; J: TRBJ1-6; V: TRBV12-3/TRBV12-4; CDR3: CASKQGVVSPLHF; DNA: TGTGCCAGCAAACAGGGTGTTGTTTCACCCCTCCACTTT
size: many; D: TRBD2; J: TRBJ2-1; V: TRBV29-1; CDR3: CSVEKTSGTYNEQFF; DNA: TGCAGCGTTGAAAAGACTAGCGGGACCTACAATGAGCAGTTCTTC
size: many; D: TRBD2; J: TRBJ2-3; V: TRBV7-2; CDR3: CASSLARGGPDTQYF; DNA: TGTGCCAGCAGCTTAGCGCGCGGGGGGCCAGATACGCAGTATTTT
size: few; D: TRBD2; J: TRBJ2-7; V: TRBV5-8; CDR3: CASLGRTPNEQYF; DNA: TGTGCCAGCCTCGGGAGGACTCCTAACGAGCAGTACTTC
size: few; D: TRBD2; J: TRBJ2-1; V: TRBV4-3; CDR3: CASSQDVAGVNEQFF; DNA: TGCGCCAGCAGCCAAGATGTAGCGGGAGTCAATGAGCAGTTCTTC
size: few; D: -; J: TRBJ2-7; V: TRBV19; CDR3: CASSIGGNYEQYF; DNA: TGTGCCAGTAGTATTGGAGGGAATTACGAGCAGTACTTC
size: few; D: -; J: TRBJ1-5; V: TRBV7-8; CDR3: CASSPDPDRWNQPQHF; DNA: TGTGCCAGCAGCCCGGATCCAGACAGGTGGAATCAGCCCCAGCATTTT
size: many; D: -; J: TRBJ2-1; V: TRBV7-2; CDR3: CASRPAGYEQFF; DNA: TGTGCCAGCAGACCCGCGGGGTATGAGCAGTTCTTC
size: few; D: -; J: TRBJ2-3; V: TRBV5-1; CDR3: CASSSTVITDTQYF; DNA: TGCGCCAGCAGCTCAACAGTTATCACAGATACGCAGTATTTT
size: few; D: TRBD1; J: TRBJ1-2; V: TRBV5-1; CDR3: CASSFTPGQGYGYTF; DNA: TGCGCCAGCAGCTTTACCCCGGGACAGGGCTATGGCTACACCTTC
size: few; D: -; J: TRBJ2-2; V: TRBV19; CDR3: CASSIGLAITGELFF; DNA: TGTGCCAGTAGTATAGGGCTAGCGATCACCGGGGAGCTGTTTTTT
size: -; D: -; J: TRBJ1-6; V: TRBV18; CDR3: CASSPPEGFNSPLHF; DNA: TGTGCCAGCTCACCACCGGAGGGCTTTAATTCACCCCTCCACTTT
size: -; D: -; J: TRBJ1-1; V: TRBV6-1; CDR3: CASSAGRTWMNTEAFF; DNA: TGTGCCAGCAGTGCAGGACGGACTTGGATGAACACTGAAGCTTTCTTT
size: -; D: TRBD1; J: TRBJ2-5; V: TRBV5-1; CDR3: CASSTGQGAGETQYF; DNA: TGCGCCAGCAGCACGGGACAGGGGGCGGGGGAGACCCAGTACTTC